The 23 T cell receptor beta chains below were found in one sample sequenced in a study of blood T cell repertoires in COVID-19. Assay: immunoSEQ multiplex PCR; the TCRdb copy retains only in-frame clones and omits some. The sample lists 46,000 or so clones; more than 75% were seen once. Sequenced material: peripheral blood. The receptors originated from a man between 65 and 85 years old with active COVID-19.

The chain recombines TRBV10-2 with TRBJ2-5, with 9 bases matching TRBD2. CDR1 is WSHSY and CDR2 is SAAADI in the germline V gene. The CDR3 totals 17 residues. Trimming removed 5 bases from V and 5 bases from J; junction bases left unmatched: 15. The CDR3 loop is CASSHGVAGDVEETQYF. CDR3 sequence (DNA): TGCGCCAGCAGTCATGGGGTAGCGGGAGATGTCGAGGAGACCCAGTACTTC.

V usage is TRBV7-2 and J usage is TRBJ2-3; possible D gene TRBD2, 6 bases. The CDR3 spans 14 residues. Trimming took off 5 bases at V and 0 bases at J, with 9 bases between the two ends. Per germline, CDR1 SGHTA and CDR2 FQGNSA. The CDR3 here is CASSKSGSTDTQYF. The CDR3 region has the DNA TGTGCCAGCAGCAAGAGCGGGAGCACAGATACGCAGTATTTT.

This clone was seen a few times. This chain joins TRBV24-1 and TRBJ2-1, with 7 bases that match TRBD2. Germline assignment: CDR1 KGHDR and CDR2 SFDVKD. This CDR3 region has 16 residues. Unmatched junction bases numbered 4, after V lost 3 bases and J lost 0 bases. The CDR3 protein is CATSDPTGGSYNEQFF. Written as DNA, the CDR3 is TGTGCCACCAGTGATCCCACGGGGGGCTCCTACAATGAGCAGTTCTTC.

This clone was seen only once. The V call is TRBV5-1, the J call TRBJ2-3; 10 bases fit TRBD2. Germline V gene lookup returns CDR1 SGHRS and CDR2 YFSETQ. CDR3 length equals 16 residues. Losses at the gene ends were 0 bases for V and 4 bases for J; bases not matched to a gene: 5. As DNA, the CDR3 is TGCGCCAGCAGCTTGGGTCTAGCGGGAGCAGCAGATACGCAGTATTTT. This codes for CASSLGLAGAADTQYF.

Of note for this clone: A junction boundary mismatches the germline segment, possibly from a read error. Other nucleotide sequences in the sample specify the same CDR3. J is TRBJ2-7 and V is TRBV11-2; unclear D gene. The CDR3 length is 13 residues. CDR1 is SGHAT and CDR2 is FQNNGV in the germline V gene. In nucleotides, the CDR3 is TGTGCCAGCAGTTTAGTGCTAGGATACGAGCAGTACTTC. It specifies CASSLVLGYEQYF. Filled out from reference TRBV11-2 and TRBJ2-7, the complete variable domain reads EAGVAQSPRYKIIEKRQSVAFWCNPISGHATLYWYQQILGQGPKLLIQFQNNGVVDDSQLPKDRFSAERLKGVDSTLKIQPAKLEDSAVYLCASSLVLGYEQYFGPGTRLTVT.

The chain carries TRBV6-1 and TRBJ2-7, with 7 bases lining up with TRBD1. With V trimmed by 0 bases and J by 0 bases, 2 bases remained unmatched. Per germline, CDR1 MNHNS and CDR2 SASEGT. The CDR3 is 15 amino acids. This chain's CDR3 is CASSEAGTASYEQYF. The CDR3 DNA sequence: TGTGCCAGCAGTGAAGCGGGGACAGCCTCCTACGAGCAGTACTTC.

The gene calls are TRBV2 and TRBJ2-5; possible D gene TRBD2, 6 bases. V dropped 6 bases and J dropped 4 bases, with 12 bases sitting between them. The CDR3 is 13 amino acids. The V gene's germline CDR1 is SNHLY and CDR2 FYNNEI. CDR3 DNA sequence: TGTGCCAGCAGCCTCTTCGGGGGAGAGACCCAGTACTTC. It is translated as CASSLFGGETQYF.

This clone has only a few counts. The CDR3 DNA sequence: TGTGCCAGTAGTATAATGTCGGGGGGGCCGGGAGATACGCAGTATTTT. It encodes CASSIMSGGPGDTQYF. The gene calls are TRBV19 and TRBJ2-3; 8 bases align to TRBD2. CDR1 is LNHDA, CDR2 SQIVND, per germline (reference sequence). This CDR3 spans 16 amino acids. The V and J ends lost 2 bases and 5 bases, in that order; junction bases with no gene match: 9.

This clone was seen a few times. The chain has TRBV6-5 and TRBJ2-2; TRBD1 agrees at 8 bases. This CDR3 contains 15 residues. The germline V gene encodes CDR1 MNHEY and CDR2 SVGAGI. With 6 bases clipped from V and 0 bases from J, the junction kept 3 bases outside the gene matches. CDR3 sequence (DNA): TGTGCCAGCAGCCCGACAGGGGCGAACACCGGGGAGCTGTTTTTT. Translation: CASSPTGANTGELFF.

The rearrangement links TRBV27 to TRBJ2-1; perhaps TRBD2 as D (6 bases). Trimming left V 5 bases short and J 4 bases short, with 18 bases between. The CDR3 has 16 residues. CDR1 and CDR2 from the germline V gene are MNHEY and SMNVEV (reference sequence). The CDR3 DNA reads as TGTGCCAGCAGTCCTTTGCGGGGCTCGGGGTACAATGAGCAGTTCTTC. It yields the protein CASSPLRGSGYNEQFF.

The chain's CDR3 is CASSPGEGRNQPQHF. The CDR3 bases are TGTGCCAGCTCCCCCGGGGAGGGCCGCAATCAGCCCCAGCATTTT. This chain uses TRBV18 with TRBJ1-5; no clear D. V dropped 6 bases and J dropped 2 bases, with 14 bases sitting between them. This CDR3 contains 15 residues. In germline, CDR1 is KGHSH, CDR2 LQKENI.

The chain couples TRBV19 to TRBJ2-7, with 12 bases lining up with TRBD1. Trimming removed 5 bases from V and 2 bases from J; junction bases left unmatched: 4. Germline loops: CDR1 LNHDA, CDR2 SQIVND (reference sequence). The CDR3 extends over 15 amino acids. The CDR3 coding sequence is TGTGCCAGTAGTTTCAGGGACAGGGGGCCCTACGAGCAGTACTTC. As protein: CASSFRDRGPYEQYF.

In DNA form, the CDR3 reads TGTGCCAGCAGCACCTCGACAGGGAGTGGTAGCACAGATACGCAGTATTTT. It is translated as CASSTSTGSGSTDTQYF. This chain uses TRBV7-2 with TRBJ2-3, with 7 bases lining up with TRBD1. CDR3 length: 17 residues. The V gene end was trimmed by 5 bases and the J gene end by 0 bases; junction bases not matched to a gene: 11. From germline, CDR1 is SGHTA and CDR2 FQGNSA.

The V gene is TRBV4-3, the J gene TRBJ2-7; D unresolved. Trimming stripped 1 base from V and 3 bases from J, with 16 bases between. CDR3 size: 16 residues. Germline lookup yields CDR1 LGHNA and CDR2 YSLEER. CDR3 DNA sequence: TGCGCCAGCAGCCAAGTCCTTTACAACAGCAACTACGAGCAGTACTTC. Translated: CASSQVLYNSNYEQYF.

The chain has TRBV28 and TRBJ2-7, with 7 bases fitting TRBD2. The CDR3 sequence is 15 residues long. The V and J ends lost 4 bases and 1 base, in that order; junction bases with no gene match: 7. Germline CDR1 MDHEN, CDR2 SYDVKM. The CDR3 DNA reads as TGTGCCAGCAGTTCACCTGGGGGGGGGTCCTACGAGCAGTACTTC. This codes for CASSSPGGGSYEQYF. The whole variable domain, filled in from reference TRBV28 and TRBJ2-7, reads DVKVTQSSRYLVKRTGEKVFLECVQDMDHENMFWYRQDPGLGLRLIYFSYDVKMKEKGDIPEGYSVSREKKERFSLILESASTNQTSMYLCASSSPGGGSYEQYFGPGTRLTVT.

This clone has only a few counts. This sequence joins TRBV3-1 (or the pseudogene TRBV3-2) and TRBJ2-7; D is undetermined. The germline gives CDR1 LGHDT, CDR2 YNNKEL (reference sequence). V lost 4 bases and J 3 bases, leaving 4 bases between the germline ends. This CDR3 region has 11 residues. For the CDR3, the DNA is TGTGCCAGCAGCCCCGGCTACGAGCAGTACTTC. Its translation is CASSPGYEQYF.

The V gene is TRBV7-2, the J gene TRBJ2-1; TRBD2 matches at 9 bases. The CDR3 has 15 residues. Germline V gene data show CDR1 as SGHTA and CDR2 as FQGNSA. V dropped 1 base and J dropped 8; count of bases not matched to a gene: 6. The chain's CDR3 is CASSLVSSGSYEQFF. The CDR3 nucleotides read TGTGCCAGCAGCTTAGTAAGTAGCGGGAGCTATGAGCAGTTCTTC.

The chain is built from TRBV6-5 and TRBJ1-5; 8 positions match TRBD1. The CDR3 contains 14 residues. Germline-derived CDR1 and CDR2 are MNHEY and SVGAGI. The V and J ends lost 3 bases and 7 bases, in that order; junction bases with no gene match: 5. CDR3 sequence: CASSYRTGWQPQHF. CDR3 bases: TGTGCCAGCAGTTATCGGACAGGGTGGCAGCCCCAGCATTTT.

The V and J genes are TRBV11-3 and TRBJ2-3; 7 nucleotides align to TRBD1. From germline, CDR1 is SGHNT and CDR2 YENEEA. With 5 bases clipped from V and 6 bases from J, the junction kept 5 bases outside the gene matches. The CDR3 has 13 residues. The CDR3 protein is CASSRQGFDTQYF. The CDR3 bases are TGTGCCAGCAGCCGACAGGGATTTGATACGCAGTATTTT.

This sequence joins TRBV6-5 and TRBJ2-2; TRBD1 matches 7 bases. The germline V gene encodes CDR1 MNHEY and CDR2 SVGAGI. This CDR3 is 15 amino acids long. Trimming removed 4 bases from V and 3 bases from J; junction bases left unmatched: 5. The CDR3: CASSLQGTYTGELFF. In DNA, the CDR3 is TGTGCCAGCAGTTTACAGGGGACATACACCGGGGAGCTGTTTTTT.

The V call is TRBV5-6, the J call TRBJ2-5, with 12 bases lining up with TRBD2. CDR3 length equals 17 residues. V dropped 2 bases and J dropped 5; count of bases not matched to a gene: 10. Per the germline V gene, CDR1 is SGHDT and CDR2 is YYEEEE. The CDR3 spells CASSFITSGRPGETQYF. The DNA for the CDR3 is TGTGCCAGCAGCTTTATTACTAGCGGGAGGCCCGGGGAGACCCAGTACTTC.

This clone was seen once. This chain joins TRBV27 and TRBJ1-5; no definite D call. Germline CDR1 is MNHEY and CDR2 is SMNVEV (reference sequence). The germline V and J ends were trimmed by 3 bases and 1 base, with 4 bases remaining between them. This CDR3 region has 13 residues. The CDR3 is CASSFRSNQPQHF. CDR3 coding DNA: TGTGCCAGCAGTTTTCGGAGCAATCAGCCCCAGCATTTT.

This sequence joins TRBV7-2 and TRBJ2-4; D possibly corresponds to TRBD2 (7 bases). The CDR3 extends over 14 amino acids. With 5 bases removed from V and 7 bases from J, the gap between germline ends came to 15 bases. Germline lookup yields CDR1 SGHTA and CDR2 FQGNSA. In DNA form, the CDR3 reads TGTGCCAGCAGCCCTTCGGGGGGCGGGAACATTCAGTACTTC. Its protein product is CASSPSGGGNIQYF.